This TCR beta chain derives from a study of cytomegalovirus exposure and HLA in healthy donors. This PCR relied on a set of 60 Vbeta primers and 13 Jbeta primers. This table comes from immunoSEQ multiplex PCR, and its TCRdb copy is limited to in-frame clones, with some not included. This table holds over 150,000 clones, 73% found once. A remark on this clone: Its specificity is unknown.

Findings and caveats of the study: DRB1 showed the most TCR associations and HLA-C the fewest in a later analysis, as rates varied by HLA locus. Under in vitro conditions, a few CMV-associated chains were confirmed as specific for CMV antigens. For most TCR sequences rarity was the rule, although some public TCRs occurred in many donors.

Each donor was healthy, and each was a bone marrow donor. The germline V and J ends were trimmed by 6 bases and 0 bases, with 11 bases remaining between them. From germline, CDR1 is MNHEY and CDR2 SVGAGI. The CDR3 totals 14 residues. The clonotype originates from a woman aged 18-29 years in good health and CMV-seropositive. The V gene is TRBV6-5, the J gene TRBJ1-1; D gene ambiguous. The material sequenced was PBMCs. The CDR3 DNA is TGTGCCAGCAGACAGACCCGACTGAACACTGAAGCTTTCTTT. It specifies CASRQTRLNTEAFF.